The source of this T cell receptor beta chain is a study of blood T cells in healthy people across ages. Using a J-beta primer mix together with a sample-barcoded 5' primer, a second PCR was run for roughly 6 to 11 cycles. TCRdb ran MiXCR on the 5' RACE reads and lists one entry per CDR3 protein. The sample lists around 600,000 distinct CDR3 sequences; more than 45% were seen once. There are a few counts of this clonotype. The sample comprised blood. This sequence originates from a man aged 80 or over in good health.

In nucleotides, the CDR3 is TGCAGCGTGGCCTTAGGACAGGGGGGCCATGAGCAGTTCTTC. Translated, it gives CSVALGQGGHEQFF. The chain uses TRBV29-1 and TRBJ2-1; TRBD1 matches 10 bases. There are 14 residues in the CDR3. With 6 bases clipped from V and 8 bases from J, the junction kept 10 bases outside the gene matches. The germline CDR1 and CDR2 sequences are SQVTM and ANQGSEA.